This T cell receptor beta chain was captured by sequencing in a study of beta chain features in type 1 diabetes. As every portion of the isolated RNA was reverse transcribed, the sequencing read expressed TCRB transcripts. Libraries were prepared by immunoSEQ multiplex PCR; TCRdb keeps only in-frame clonotypes and omits some of them. The sample includes about 320,000 clones, around 13% of them seen just once. Study-wide results and limits: High TCR expression in some cells could lead to their over-representation in cDNA sequencing.

This clone was counted ten times or more. Its target is unknown. The same CDR3 is also encoded by other DNA sequences in this sample. CDR1 and CDR2 (germline): SEHNR, FQNEAQ (reference sequence). V was pared by 4 bases and J by 4 bases, with 8 bases between. This CDR3 contains 13 residues. The V and J genes are TRBV7-9 and TRBJ1-5; no definite D call. The sequenced sample consisted of central memory CD4+ T cells from blood. The clonotype comes from a young man in good health. In DNA, the CDR3 is TGTGCCAGCAGCTCGGACGGGAATCAGCCCCAGCATTTT. Residues: CASSSDGNQPQHF. Using reference TRBV7-9 and TRBJ1-5 for the parts outside the CDR3, the full variable domain is DTGVSQNPRHKITKRGQNVTFRCDPISEHNRLYWYRQTLGQGPEFLTYFQNEAQLEKSRLLSDRFSAERPKGSFSTLEIQRTEQGDSAMYLCASSSDGNQPQHFGDGTRLSIL.